This T cell receptor beta chain was sequenced in a study of beta chain features in type 1 diabetes. Study findings and constraints: Significant though moderate, a shortening of TCRB CDR3s appeared in all four CD4+ subsets of Type 1 diabetes patients. Among type 1 diabetes patients, VDJ junctions had fewer insertions and more deletions. HLA influence on TCRB rearrangement stayed unresolved here.

Trimming stripped 6 bases from V and 1 base from J, with 11 bases between. Germline CDR1 reads SQVTM; CDR2 reads ANQGSEA. This CDR3 is 13 amino acids long. This clone was counted a few times. Its antigen is still unknown. CD4+ cells of the naive, central memory, regulatory and stem cell-like memory types were sorted via CD45RO/CCR7/CD25/CD127/CD95/CD27. Purity exceeding 95% was reached by all sorted populations. The authors reverse transcribed all of the isolated RNA, so sequencing captured expressed TCRB transcripts. Libraries were prepared by immunoSEQ multiplex PCR; TCRdb keeps only in-frame clonotypes and omits some of them. The sample carries roughly 300,000 clones, roughly 13% recorded once.

The source material was naive CD4+ T cells from blood. The chain is built from TRBV29-1 and TRBJ2-3; a possible D gene is TRBD2 (5 bases). This clonotype originated in a man between 25 and 39 years old with type 1 diabetes. The CDR3 region is CSVPTTGTDTQYF. The CDR3 DNA reads TGCAGCGTGCCGACTACTGGCACAGATACGCAGTATTTT.